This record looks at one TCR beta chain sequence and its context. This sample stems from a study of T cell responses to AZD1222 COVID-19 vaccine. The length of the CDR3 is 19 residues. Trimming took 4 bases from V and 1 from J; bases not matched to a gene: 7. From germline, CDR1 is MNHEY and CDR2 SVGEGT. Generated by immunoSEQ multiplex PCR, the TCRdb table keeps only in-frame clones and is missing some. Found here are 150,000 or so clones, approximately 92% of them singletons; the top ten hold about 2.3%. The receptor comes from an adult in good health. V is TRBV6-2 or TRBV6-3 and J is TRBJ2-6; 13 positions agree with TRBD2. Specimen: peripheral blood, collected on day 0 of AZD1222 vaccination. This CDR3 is CASSSRTSGGGSGANVLTF. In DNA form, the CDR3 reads TGTGCCAGCAGTTCTAGGACTAGCGGGGGCGGTTCTGGGGCCAACGTCCTGACTTTC.